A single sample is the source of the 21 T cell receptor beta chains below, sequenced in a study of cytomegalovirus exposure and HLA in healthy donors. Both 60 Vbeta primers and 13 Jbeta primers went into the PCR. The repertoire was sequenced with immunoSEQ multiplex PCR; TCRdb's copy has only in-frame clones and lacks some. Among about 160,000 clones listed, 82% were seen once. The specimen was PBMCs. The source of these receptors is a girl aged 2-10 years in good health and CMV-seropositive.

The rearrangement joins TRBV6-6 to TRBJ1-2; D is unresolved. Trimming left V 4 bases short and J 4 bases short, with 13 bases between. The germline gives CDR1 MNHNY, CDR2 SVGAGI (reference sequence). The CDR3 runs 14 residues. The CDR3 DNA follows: TGTGCCAGCAGTTCGAATGGACTCGCCTATGGCTACACCTTC. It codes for CASSSNGLAYGYTF.

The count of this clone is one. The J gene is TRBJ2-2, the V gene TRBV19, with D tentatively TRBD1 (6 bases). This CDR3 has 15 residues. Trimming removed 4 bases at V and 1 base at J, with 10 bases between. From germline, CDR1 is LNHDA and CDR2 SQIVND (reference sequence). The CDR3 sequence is CASSRTTGNTGELFF. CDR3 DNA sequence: TGTGCCAGTAGTAGAACGACAGGGAACACCGGGGAGCTGTTTTTT.

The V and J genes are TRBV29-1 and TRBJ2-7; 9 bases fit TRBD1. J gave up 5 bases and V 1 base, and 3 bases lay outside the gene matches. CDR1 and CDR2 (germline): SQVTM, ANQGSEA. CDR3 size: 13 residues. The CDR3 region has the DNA TGCAGCGTTGAAGGCGACAGGGGGGACGAGCAGTACTTC. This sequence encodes CSVEGDRGDEQYF.

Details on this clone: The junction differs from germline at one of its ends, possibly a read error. The CDR3 DNA sequence: TGTGCCACCAGTGGGGACAGCGCGAACACTGAAGCTTTCTTT. This codes for CATSGDSANTEAFF. The genes are TRBV27 and TRBJ1-1; TRBD1 agrees at 7 bases. The CDR3 is 14 amino acids. The germline gives CDR1 MNHEY, CDR2 SMNVEV (reference sequence).

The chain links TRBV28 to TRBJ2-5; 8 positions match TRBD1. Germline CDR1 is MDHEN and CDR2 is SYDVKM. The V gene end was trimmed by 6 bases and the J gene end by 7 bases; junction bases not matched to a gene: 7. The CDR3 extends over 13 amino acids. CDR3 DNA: TGTGCCAGCAGGCCGACAGGGGAGGCGACCCAGTACTTC. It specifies CASRPTGEATQYF.

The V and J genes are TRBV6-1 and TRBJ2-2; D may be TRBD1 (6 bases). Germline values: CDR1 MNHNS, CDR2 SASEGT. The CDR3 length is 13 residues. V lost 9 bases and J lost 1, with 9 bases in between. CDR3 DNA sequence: TGTGCCAGTTACAGGGAGAACACCGGGGAGCTGTTTTTT. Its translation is CASYRENTGELFF.

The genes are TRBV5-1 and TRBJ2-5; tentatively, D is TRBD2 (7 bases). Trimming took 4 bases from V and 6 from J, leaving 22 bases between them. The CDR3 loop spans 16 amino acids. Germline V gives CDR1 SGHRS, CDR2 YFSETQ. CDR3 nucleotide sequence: TGCGCCAGCAGCCACGGGGGGCCGCAGGGAAGGAAGACCCAGTACTTC. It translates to CASSHGGPQGRKTQYF.

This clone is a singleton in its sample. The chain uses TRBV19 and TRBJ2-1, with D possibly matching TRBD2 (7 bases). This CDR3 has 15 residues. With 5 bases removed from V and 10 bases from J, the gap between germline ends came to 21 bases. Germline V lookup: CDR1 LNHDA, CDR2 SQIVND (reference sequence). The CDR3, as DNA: TGTGCCAGTAGTTCCTCACCGGGGGGCTCGGAGGAGCAGTTCTTC. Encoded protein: CASSSSPGGSEEQFF.

CDR3 bases: TGTGCCAGCAGCGTCTTAGTGGGACAGGGGGTTTATCAGCCCCAGCATTTT. Protein product: CASSVLVGQGVYQPQHF. V is TRBV7-8 and J is TRBJ1-5; 11 nucleotides match TRBD1. CDR1 and CDR2 (germline): SGHVS, FQNEAQ. Trimming cost V 5 bases and J 5 bases; bases outside gene matches: 11. This CDR3 is 17 amino acids long.

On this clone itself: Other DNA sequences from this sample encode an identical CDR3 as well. As DNA, the CDR3 is TGTGCCTGGAGTGTCCGCTCCTACGAGCAGTACTTC. Translation: CAWSVRSYEQYF. V is TRBV30 and J is TRBJ2-7, with D unresolved. Germline CDR1 is GTSNPN and CDR2 is SVGIG (reference sequence). V lost 0 bases to trimming and J lost 0 bases, with 3 bases between them. The CDR3 has 12 amino acids.

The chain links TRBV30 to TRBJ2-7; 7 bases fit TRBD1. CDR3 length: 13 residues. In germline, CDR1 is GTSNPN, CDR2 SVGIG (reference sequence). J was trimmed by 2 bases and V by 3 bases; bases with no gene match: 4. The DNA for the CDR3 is TGTGCCTGGAGAGTTACAGGGGCCTACGAGCAGTACTTC. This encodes CAWRVTGAYEQYF.

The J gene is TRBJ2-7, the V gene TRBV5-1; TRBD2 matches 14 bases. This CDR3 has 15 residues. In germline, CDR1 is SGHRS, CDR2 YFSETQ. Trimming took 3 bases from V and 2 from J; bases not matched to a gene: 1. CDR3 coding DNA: TGCGCCAGCAGCTGGGGACTAGCGGGGGCCTACGAGCAGTACTTC. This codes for CASSWGLAGAYEQYF.

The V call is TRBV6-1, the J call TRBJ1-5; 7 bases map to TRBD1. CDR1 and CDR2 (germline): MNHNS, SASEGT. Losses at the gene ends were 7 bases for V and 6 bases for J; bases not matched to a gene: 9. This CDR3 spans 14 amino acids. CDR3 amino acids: CASTTGQSSQPQHF. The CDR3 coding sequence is TGTGCCAGCACCACGGGACAGTCTAGTCAGCCCCAGCATTTT.

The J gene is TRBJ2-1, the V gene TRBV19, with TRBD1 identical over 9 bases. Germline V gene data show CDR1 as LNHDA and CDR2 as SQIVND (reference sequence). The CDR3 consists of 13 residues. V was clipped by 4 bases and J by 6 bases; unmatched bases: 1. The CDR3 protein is CASSKDRGNEQFF. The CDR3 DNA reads TGTGCCAGTAGTAAGGACAGGGGCAATGAGCAGTTCTTC.

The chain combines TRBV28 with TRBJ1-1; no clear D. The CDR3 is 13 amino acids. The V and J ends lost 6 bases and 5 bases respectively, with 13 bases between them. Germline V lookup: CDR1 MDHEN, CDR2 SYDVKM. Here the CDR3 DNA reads TGTGCCAGCAGCCCGTCAGAGGAAACTGAAGCTTTCTTT. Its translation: CASSPSEETEAFF.

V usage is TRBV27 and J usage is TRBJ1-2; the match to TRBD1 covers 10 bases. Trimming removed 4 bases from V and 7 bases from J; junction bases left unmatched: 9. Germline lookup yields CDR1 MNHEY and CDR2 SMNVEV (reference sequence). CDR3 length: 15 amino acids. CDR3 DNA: TGTGCCAGCAGTTCTCCCGGGACAGGGGATAGTGGCTACACCTTC. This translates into CASSSPGTGDSGYTF.

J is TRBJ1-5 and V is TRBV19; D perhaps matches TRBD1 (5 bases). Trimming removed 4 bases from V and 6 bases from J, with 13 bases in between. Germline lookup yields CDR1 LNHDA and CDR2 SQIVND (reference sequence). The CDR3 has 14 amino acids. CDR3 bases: TGTGCCAGTAGTACAGGGAGGTTGGTTCAGCCCCAGCATTTT. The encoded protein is CASSTGRLVQPQHF.

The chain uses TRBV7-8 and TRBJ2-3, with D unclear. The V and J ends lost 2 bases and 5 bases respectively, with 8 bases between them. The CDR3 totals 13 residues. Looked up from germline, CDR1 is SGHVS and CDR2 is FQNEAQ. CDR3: CASSLTSRDTQYF. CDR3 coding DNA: TGTGCCAGCAGCTTAACGAGCCGAGATACGCAGTATTTT.

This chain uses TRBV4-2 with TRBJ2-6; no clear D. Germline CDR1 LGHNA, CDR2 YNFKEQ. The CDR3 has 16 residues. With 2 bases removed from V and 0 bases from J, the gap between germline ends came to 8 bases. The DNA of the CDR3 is TGTGCCAGCAGCCAACCCCGTAGCTCTGGGGCCAACGTCCTGACTTTC. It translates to CASSQPRSSGANVLTF.

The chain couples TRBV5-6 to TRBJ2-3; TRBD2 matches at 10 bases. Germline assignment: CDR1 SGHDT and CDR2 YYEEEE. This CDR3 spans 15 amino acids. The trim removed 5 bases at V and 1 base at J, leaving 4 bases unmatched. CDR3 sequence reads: CASSLLAGGTDTQYF. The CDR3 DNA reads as TGTGCCAGCAGTTTGCTAGCGGGAGGCACAGATACGCAGTATTTT.

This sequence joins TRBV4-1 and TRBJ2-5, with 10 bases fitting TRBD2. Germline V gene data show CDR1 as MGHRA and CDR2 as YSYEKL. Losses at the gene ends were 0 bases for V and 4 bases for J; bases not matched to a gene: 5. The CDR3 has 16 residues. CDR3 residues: CASSQDPLAGAETQYF. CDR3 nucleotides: TGCGCCAGCAGCCAAGATCCCCTAGCGGGAGCAGAGACCCAGTACTTC.